Listed here are 16 T cell receptor beta chains from one sample, sequenced in a study of blood T cell repertoires in COVID-19. Sequencing was performed with immunoSEQ multiplex PCR; in TCRdb, only in-frame clones are kept and a portion is missing. The sample includes approximately 170,000 clones, 84% seen only once; the top ten take around 12%. The specimen was PBMCs or T cells enriched from blood (not recorded which). Receptors were obtained from a man aged 50 to 60 who had recovered from COVID-19.

V and J are TRBV7-9 and TRBJ1-5; D is unclear. CDR3 length equals 13 residues. The germline V gene has CDR1 SEHNR and CDR2 FQNEAQ (reference sequence). V was cut by 1 base and J by 6 bases, with 7 bases left in between. CDR3 in DNA: TGTGCCAGCAGCTTAGGAGGCGGTCAGCCCCAGCATTTT. Translating gives CASSLGGGQPQHF.

The chain carries TRBV27 and TRBJ1-6, with D tentatively TRBD1 (5 bases). This CDR3 comprises 14 residues. Germline lookup yields CDR1 MNHEY and CDR2 SMNVEV (reference sequence). V was trimmed by 6 bases and J by 10 bases, leaving 16 bases between them. The CDR3 nucleotides read TGTGCCAGCAGGGAGCAGGGTGTGAGGTCACCCCTCCACTTT. It codes for CASREQGVRSPLHF.

This clone was seen more than once but under ten times. The chain has TRBV5-5 and TRBJ2-5; 9 nucleotides agree with TRBD1. The CDR3 has 15 residues. Germline V lookup: CDR1 SGHKS, CDR2 YYEKEE (reference sequence). J lost 3 bases, V lost 4 bases, and 7 bases had no gene match. CDR3 DNA sequence: TGTGCCAGCAGCGGGACAGGGACCTCTAAAGAGACCCAGTACTTC. Protein sequence: CASSGTGTSKETQYF.

This clone was found once. The chain carries TRBV5-4 and TRBJ2-2; the D gene is possibly TRBD1 (6 bases). Deletions cut 2 bases from V and 5 bases from J, with 7 bases between. The CDR3 extends over 13 amino acids. Germline CDR1 SGHNT, CDR2 YYREEE (reference sequence). This CDR3 is CASSLGGTGELFF. Written as DNA, the CDR3 is TGTGCCAGCAGCTTAGGGGGTACCGGGGAGCTGTTTTTT.

In DNA form, the CDR3 reads TGCAGCGTTGGGGGACATCTTGCAGATACGCAGTATTTT. This encodes CSVGGHLADTQYF. The genes are TRBV29-1 and TRBJ2-3; D possibly corresponds to TRBD1 (6 bases). Germline V gene data show CDR1 as SQVTM and CDR2 as ANQGSEA. V was shortened by 4 bases and J by 4 bases, with 12 bases between the two germline ends. CDR3 size: 13 residues.

This chain uses TRBV9 with TRBJ2-6; a weak D match, TRBD1 (5 bases). Looked up from germline, CDR1 is SGDLS and CDR2 is YYNGEE. V lost 4 bases and J 1 base, leaving 9 bases between the germline ends. The CDR3 extends over 15 amino acids. Here the CDR3 reads CASSQGQSGANVLTF. Written as DNA, the CDR3 is TGTGCCAGCAGCCAAGGACAATCTGGGGCCAACGTCCTGACTTTC.

The chain combines TRBV18 with TRBJ2-7; 10 nucleotides agree with TRBD1. Germline values: CDR1 KGHSH, CDR2 LQKENI. Trimming cost V 3 bases and J 6 bases; bases outside gene matches: 8. The CDR3 is made up of 15 amino acids. The CDR3 spells CASSPLLTGGGEQYF. CDR3 nucleotides: TGTGCCAGCTCACCGCTACTGACAGGGGGCGGCGAGCAGTACTTC. Full variable domain (outside the CDR3, taken from reference TRBV18 and TRBJ2-7): NAGVMQNPRHLVRRRGQEARLRCSPMKGHSHVYWYRQLPEEGLKFMVYLQKENIIDESGMPKERFSAEFPKEGPSILRIQQVVRGDSAAYFCASSPLLTGGGEQYFGPGTRLTVT.

The CDR3 is CASSRSGVDTGELFF. CDR3 nucleotide sequence: TGTGCCAGCAGCCGTTCAGGGGTCGACACCGGGGAGCTGTTTTTT. The chain is built from TRBV3-1 (or the pseudogene TRBV3-2) and TRBJ2-2, with a possible D match to TRBD1 (6 bases). CDR3 length: 15 residues. V was cut by 4 bases and J by 3 bases, with 12 bases left in between. Germline values: CDR1 LGHDT, CDR2 YNNKEL (reference sequence).

The chain is built from TRBV11-3 and TRBJ1-1, with D hard to call. Germline CDR1 is SGHNT and CDR2 is YENEEA. Trimming pared 1 base from V and 10 bases from J, leaving 13 bases between. This CDR3 region has 13 residues. The CDR3 sequence: CASSLVGEGRAFF. CDR3 DNA sequence: TGTGCCAGCAGCTTAGTCGGAGAGGGCCGAGCTTTCTTT. Variable domain in full (rest from reference TRBV11-3 and TRBJ1-1): EAGVVQSPRYKIIEKKQPVAFWCNPISGHNTLYWYLQNLGQGPELLIRYENEEAVDDSQLPKDRFSAERLKGVDSTLKIQPAELGDSAVYLCASSLVGEGRAFFGQGTRLTVV.

This clone was counted between two and nine times. The chain couples TRBV6-4 to TRBJ2-1, with 14 bases identical to TRBD2. This CDR3 region has 15 residues. Per the germline V gene, CDR1 is MRHNA and CDR2 is SNTAGT. Losses at the gene ends were 5 bases for V and 9 bases for J; bases not matched to a gene: 6. In DNA, the CDR3 is TGTGCCAGCAGTTTGACTAGCGGGGGGGCCGGTGAGCAGTTCTTC. Translation gives CASSLTSGGAGEQFF.

Concerning this clone: A read error may explain this, as a much larger clone is one base away. This chain joins TRBV14 and TRBJ1-2, with D possibly matching TRBD1 (5 bases). The CDR3 contains 14 residues. Per the germline V gene, CDR1 is SGHDN and CDR2 is FVKESK. The CDR3 here is CASGQVGDYYGYTF. The CDR3 DNA sequence: TGTGCCAGCGGCCAAGTTGGGGACTACTATGGCTACACCTTC. The complete variable domain, with remaining parts taken from reference TRBV14 and TRBJ1-2, reads EAGVTQFPSHSVIEKGQTVTLRCDPISGHDNLYWYRRVMGKEIKFLLHFVKESKQDESGMPNNRFLAERTGGTYSTLKVQPAELEDSGVYFCASGQVGDYYGYTFGSGTRLTVV.

This chain joins TRBV7-4 and TRBJ2-4, with 7 nucleotides matching TRBD1. The CDR3 totals 18 residues. Trimming removed 2 bases from V and 2 bases from J; junction bases left unmatched: 12. Germline V gives CDR1 SGHVT, CDR2 SQSDAQ. In DNA form, the CDR3 reads TGTGCCAGCAGCTTAAAAGATCCGACAGGGCACCCCAAAAACATTCAGTACTTC. Translating gives CASSLKDPTGHPKNIQYF.

V gene TRBV28 combines with J gene TRBJ1-5; 7 bases line up with TRBD1. This CDR3 has 14 residues. J lost 3 bases, V lost 6 bases, and 5 bases had no gene match. From germline, CDR1 is MDHEN and CDR2 SYDVKM. The CDR3 here is CASRAGQPNQPQHF. Written as DNA, the CDR3 is TGTGCCAGCAGGGCGGGACAGCCCAATCAGCCCCAGCATTTT.

This chain joins TRBV18 and TRBJ1-6; no clear D. Germline CDR1 and CDR2: KGHSH and LQKENI. There are 15 residues in the CDR3. Trimming pared 3 bases from V and 9 bases from J, leaving 15 bases between. The CDR3 coding sequence is TGTGCCAGCTCACCCCAAGACCCGACTGGTTCACCCCTCCACTTT. Translation gives CASSPQDPTGSPLHF.

The chain employs TRBV7-2 and TRBJ1-1; D unresolved. The CDR3 runs 13 residues. Germline V gene lookup returns CDR1 SGHTA and CDR2 FQGNSA. V was pared by 1 base and J by 1 base, with 4 bases between. The CDR3 DNA sequence: TGTGCCAGCAGCTTAGAAGCGAACACTGAAGCTTTCTTT. Protein product: CASSLEANTEAFF.

The chain couples TRBV10-2 to TRBJ1-5; possibly TRBD1 for D (5 bases). This CDR3 region has 14 residues. The germline CDR1 and CDR2 sequences are WSHSY and SAAADI. With 0 bases removed from V and 6 bases from J, the gap between germline ends came to 9 bases. The CDR3: CASSESRRGQPQHF. The CDR3, as DNA: TGCGCCAGCAGTGAGTCGAGGAGGGGTCAGCCCCAGCATTTT.